The 16 T cell receptor beta chains in this list originate from one sample, sequenced in a study of control samples from healthy donors and cancer patients. Sequenced by immunoSEQ multiplex PCR; TCRdb stores in-frame clones only, minus some. The table has 70,000 to 90,000 clones, about 93% seen once. The sequenced sample consisted of blood. Source of these receptors: a middle-aged woman in good health.

The chain joins TRBV6-5 to TRBJ2-5; 7 nucleotides agree with TRBD2. The CDR3 totals 11 residues. CDR1 and CDR2 from the germline V gene are MNHEY and SVGAGI. V shed 11 bases, J shed 7 bases, and the junction held 7 bases outside the gene matches. CDR3 region: CALSGKGTQYF. CDR3 nucleotide sequence: TGTGCCCTCAGCGGGAAAGGGACCCAGTACTTC.

The chain couples TRBV5-1 to TRBJ2-7, with TRBD2 matching over 12 bases. After removal of 3 bases from V and 6 bases from J, the junction contained 7 bases not matched to a gene. Germline V gene data show CDR1 as SGHRS and CDR2 as YFSETQ. The CDR3 covers 15 residues. The CDR3 loop reads CASSYSGLAGPEQYF. The DNA for the CDR3 is TGCGCCAGCAGCTACTCAGGACTAGCGGGACCCGAGCAGTACTTC.

This sequence joins TRBV5-6 and TRBJ2-7; 7 nucleotides align to TRBD2. The CDR3 sequence is 13 residues long. In germline, CDR1 is SGHDT, CDR2 YYEEEE. Germline trimming cut 1 base from V and 5 bases from J; bases unmatched to any gene: 3. The CDR3 reads CASSLFGGNEQYF. CDR3 bases: TGTGCCAGCAGCTTGTTCGGGGGGAACGAGCAGTACTTC.

The chain carries TRBV18 and TRBJ2-3; no clear D. The CDR3 has 16 residues. The V gene's germline CDR1 is KGHSH and CDR2 LQKENI. V lost 1 base, J lost 0 bases, and 11 bases lay in between. This CDR3 is CASSPQTTSSTDTQYF. CDR3 DNA sequence: TGTGCCAGCTCACCACAGACCACTTCTAGCACAGATACGCAGTATTTT.

The CDR3 reads CASSVTGELFF. DNA of the CDR3: TGTGCCAGCAGTGTCACCGGGGAGCTGTTTTTT. The chain couples TRBV2 to TRBJ2-2; D call uncertain. The V end lost 4 bases, the J end lost 4 bases, and 1 base lay between the germline ends. The CDR3 consists of 11 residues. Germline V lookup: CDR1 SNHLY, CDR2 FYNNEI.

The rearrangement joins TRBV11-2 to TRBJ1-2; the D gene is possibly TRBD1 (5 bases). Germline V gene lookup returns CDR1 SGHAT and CDR2 FQNNGV. The CDR3 has 13 amino acids. V was trimmed by 4 bases and J by 2 bases, leaving 8 bases between them. CDR3 bases: TGTGCCAGCAGCTCGGACATCAACTATGGCTACACCTTC. This encodes CASSSDINYGYTF.

The chain combines TRBV6-2 or TRBV6-3 with TRBJ2-7; 9 bases map to TRBD2. The germline CDR1 and CDR2 sequences are MNHEY and SVGEGT. V lost 4 bases to trimming and J lost 0 bases; unmatched junction nucleotides: 10. CDR3 length: 17 residues. In DNA, the CDR3 is TGTGCCAGCAGTTTCCCGACTAGCGGACAACCCTCCTACGAGCAGTACTTC. It encodes CASSFPTSGQPSYEQYF.

This rearrangement joins TRBV5-1 to TRBJ2-1; 13 bases fit TRBD2. The CDR3 is made up of 15 amino acids. Germline V gene lookup returns CDR1 SGHRS and CDR2 YFSETQ. After removal of 0 bases from V and 9 bases from J, the junction contained 3 bases not matched to a gene. The CDR3 loop is CASSLGTSGSSEQFF. The CDR3 region has the DNA TGCGCCAGCAGCTTGGGGACTAGCGGGAGCAGTGAGCAGTTCTTC.

V usage is TRBV29-1 and J usage is TRBJ2-1; TRBD1 matches 7 bases. The V and J ends lost 3 bases and 2 bases, in that order; junction bases with no gene match: 4. The germline CDR1 and CDR2 sequences are SQVTM and ANQGSEA. The CDR3 runs 14 residues. The DNA of the CDR3 is TGCAGCGTTGAGTTACAGGGGCCCTACAATGAGCAGTTCTTC. Amino acids: CSVELQGPYNEQFF.

The V call is TRBV19, the J call TRBJ1-1, with TRBD1 as a possible D gene (6 bases). Per the germline V gene, CDR1 is LNHDA and CDR2 is SQIVND (reference sequence). V dropped 3 bases and J dropped 1 base, with 12 bases sitting between them. The CDR3 totals 15 residues. The CDR3 DNA follows: TGTGCCAGTAGTATGGGGAACAGGGAGAACACTGAAGCTTTCTTT. This translates into CASSMGNRENTEAFF.

The chain links TRBV4-2 to TRBJ2-2; the match to TRBD2 covers 7 bases. Germline trimming cut 0 bases from V and 7 bases from J; bases unmatched to any gene: 8. Germline loops: CDR1 LGHNA, CDR2 YNFKEQ. This CDR3 contains 16 residues. CDR3 in DNA: TGTGCCAGCAGCCAAGATCGGGCGGGAGCGGGCGGGGAGCTGTTTTTT. Translation: CASSQDRAGAGGELFF.

The V call is TRBV6-2 or TRBV6-3, the J call TRBJ2-1; TRBD2 aligns across 11 bases. The germline CDR1 and CDR2 sequences are MNHEY and SVGEGT. V was clipped by 0 bases and J by 10 bases; unmatched bases: 14. CDR3 size: 18 residues. The CDR3 region is CASSYSIGVAGGPGEQFF. CDR3 sequence (DNA): TGTGCCAGCAGTTACTCGATAGGCGTAGCGGGGGGGCCGGGCGAGCAGTTCTTC.

The CDR3 DNA reads TGTGCCTGGAGTGTATCGTCAGACTACGAGCAGTACTTC. Protein product: CAWSVSSDYEQYF. V is TRBV30 and J is TRBJ2-7, with D hard to call. Per germline, CDR1 GTSNPN and CDR2 SVGIG (reference sequence). This CDR3 region has 13 residues. Trimming removed 0 bases from V and 3 bases from J, with 9 bases in between.

The chain has TRBV14 and TRBJ2-5; TRBD1 or TRBD2 may be the D gene (5 bases each). Trimming removed 4 bases from V and 5 bases from J, with 20 bases in between. Germline lookup yields CDR1 SGHDN and CDR2 FVKESK. The CDR3 extends over 16 amino acids. Here the CDR3 reads CASSPNRGTVGETQYF. CDR3 in DNA: TGTGCCAGCAGCCCAAATCGAGGGACCGTGGGGGAGACCCAGTACTTC.

The rearrangement joins TRBV7-8 to TRBJ1-5, with no clear D. V was clipped by 1 base and J by 7 bases, with 8 bases between them. This CDR3 region has 13 residues. Germline CDR1 reads SGHVS; CDR2 reads FQNEAQ. CDR3 in DNA: TGTGCCAGCAGCTTAGTTTGGGGACAGCCCCAGCATTTT. Amino acids: CASSLVWGQPQHF.

The chain combines TRBV6-5 with TRBJ2-1; D call uncertain. V was shortened by 2 bases and J by 0 bases, with 8 bases between the two germline ends. Germline loops: CDR1 MNHEY, CDR2 SVGAGI. This CDR3 region has 15 residues. Here the CDR3 reads CASSYGWGSYNEQFF. CDR3 sequence (DNA): TGTGCCAGCAGTTACGGGTGGGGCTCCTACAATGAGCAGTTCTTC.